The following is a T cell receptor (beta chain) sequence with its context. The table lists this clone with a few counts. Its antigen is still unknown. No base quality values were provided; no much bigger clone lies one nucleotide off. In total, fewer than 750 healthy bone marrow donors made up the cohort. At the time of sampling, all cohort members were nominally healthy, though unrecorded immune exposures were likely present. The donor was CMV seropositive and was included in the group of almost 300 seropositive cohort members. A peripheral blood sample was collected from each donor, and TCR beta sequencing was performed on peripheral blood mononuclear cells. The Qiagen DNeasy Blood Extraction Kit was used to extract genomic DNA from the blood cell samples. This entry belongs to a study of cytomegalovirus exposure and HLA in healthy donors (dated by TCRdb to 2015 to 2018). As for the study more broadly: An earlier analysis of a few hundred of the donors reported approximately 300 Gb of sequence data and 117 million unique TCR beta sequences obtained from some 170 million T cells. Approximately 300 gigabases of sequencing data and roughly 90 million unique TCR sequences were included in an early release covering around 600 HLA-typed donors. Among the roughly 370 genotyped donors, approximately 81% belonged to the genetic ancestry cluster associated with self-reported Caucasian donors. The aim of the study was to test whether cataloging public T cell receptors could identify signatures of past pathogen exposure. Using immunosequencing, the study profiled T cell repertoires from 666 subjects and related those repertoires to cytomegalovirus serostatus. A separate validation cohort of roughly 130 different subjects was used in addition to the approximately 700-subject first cohort. To predict cytomegalovirus infection status, the study combined high-throughput TCR immunosequencing, statistical association of individual TCRs with disease status, and machine learning. A later analysis re-analyzed previously published TCR beta repertoires from approximately 670 donors and added high-resolution HLA genotyping to study TCR occurrence patterns. In the later analysis, no new phenotypic data were used to find candidate immune exposures; instead, reliance was placed on TCR beta sequences and their occurrence across donors. An earlier analysis of 500 to 650 of the donors applied high-throughput TCR beta sequencing to assess whether each TCR beta V gene segment acted as functional or pseudogenic. Donor age, sex, ethnicity and CMV serostatus were collected together with the repertoire data. Genome-wide SNP genotypes for about 65% of the roughly 670 donors were used in a later genetic analysis, which treated that subset as a discovery cohort. All discovery cohort repertoires had been generated using a single sequencing platform. Class I and class II HLA loci were covered by the typing at four-digit resolution. Typing coverage differed by locus: A, B, C, DRB1 and DQB1 were typed in roughly 629-630 donors, DQA1 in about 550, DPA1 in around 580, and DPB1 in roughly 470. A handful of DR-DQ haplotypes were treated as single units for association and clustering because of strong linkage in the cohort. On average, over 200,000 unique TCR beta nucleotide sequences were sequenced per donor among a few hundred genotyped donors of the cohort, with 15% to 20% of those sequences being non-productive.

Looking up the germline V gene yields CDR1 MNHEY and CDR2 SVGAGI. Germline trimming amounts to 6 bases on V and 5 bases on J, with 3 as the count of junction bases outside the gene matches. The CDR3 goes from the cysteine to the phenylalanine over 14 residues. The sequence is cut down to CDR3 DNA, 42 bases in frame from base 1. Study-wide conclusions, independent of this receptor: A later genetic analysis reported fewer N-insertions in productive TCRs among donors in an Asian-associated ancestry cluster than the roughly 700-donor mean. According to a later analysis, TCR association rates differed among HLA loci, with DRB1 alleles showing the most associated TCRs and HLA-C alleles showing the fewest. Cytomegalovirus status was reported to be diagnosed by the classifier with high specificity and sensitivity in both the original and validation cohorts. Because some donors lacked HLA typing at each locus, the association tests relied only on the typed subset. In vitro tests confirmed that three of the cytomegalovirus-associated TCR beta chains recognize cytomegalovirus antigens. Correlated functional status among segregating V segments might be attributable to linkage disequilibrium, but an unknown experimental factor could not be ruled out. The sequencing pipeline was judged likely to have produced a cluster of highly shared sequence variants as a technical artifact. The study listed 164 TCR beta chains as associated with cytomegalovirus. The 87-base-pair reads could not distinguish some IMGT-functional V segments, including TRBV6-2 and TRBV6-3, so those segments were excluded. In a later analysis, around 17,000 TCR beta sequences were associated with specific HLA alleles at a false discovery rate of 0.05. The only immune exposure information available for the cohort was CMV serostatus. A further reported finding was that TCR beta sequences accurately predicted the HLA-A and HLA-B alleles for most subjects in the first cohort. In a later analysis, several top co-occurrence clusters were reported to appear linked to parvovirus B19, influenza, CMV and Epstein-Barr virus. Because counts were too low, 15 to 20 rarely observed V segments, including chromosome 9 orphons, were left out of the earlier analysis of about 500 of the donors. V-gene and J-gene trimming of TCR beta chains was associated with a missense DCLRE1C variant in a later genetic analysis, and the association was replicated in an independent cohort. This cohort had only TCR beta chains sequenced, and the lack of alpha or paired-chain data limited which features could be detected. When HLA alleles, especially DR and DQ, strongly co-occurred, attributing TCR associations to individual alleles was difficult. Most TCR sequences were seen in very few donors, while some public TCRs were found in many individuals. The authors suggested that the approach could potentially be generalized to other disease states and immunological phenotypes. In a later analysis, HLA-associated TCR beta chains showed more clonal expansion and lower generation probabilities than non-associated chains that were equally common. Roughly uniform sequencing depth across donors was assumed in presence/absence analyses, although this assumption may not hold. Broadly in line with IMGT annotations, most TCR beta V segments showed up in productive rearrangements about 87% or about 30% of the time in an earlier analysis of around 600 of the donors. In a later analysis, most CMV-associated TCR beta chains were found to appear HLA-restricted, with HLA associations seemingly driven largely by CMV exposure.

The library was built by means of the immunoSEQ multiplex PCR assay. For the multiplex PCR, a mixture combining 60 forward primers for TCR Vbeta segments and 13 reverse primers for TCR Jbeta segments was used. The CDR3 region of rearranged TCR beta genes was amplified from genomic DNA by a multiplex PCR assay. On the Illumina HiSeq System, the amplified TCR beta libraries were sequenced as 87-base-pair reads. The original pipeline was this. A later analysis tallied around 87 million unique TCR beta chains across the 640 or so repertoires, and some 12 million of those chains were shared by two or more donors. A nearest-neighbor algorithm error-corrected the raw reads and collapsed the reads into unique sequences, merging closely related sequences to remove PCR and sequencing errors. To assign V, D and J gene segments, CDR3 sequences were aligned to IMGT reference sequences. For a sequence to be retained, at least a six-nucleotide match to both a V gene segment and a J gene segment was required. Rearrangements were called productive when the CDR3 lacked stop codons and stayed in frame with V and J; all others were non-productive. Following IMGT convention, CDR3 was defined as the stretch from the second conserved V-encoded cysteine up to the conserved J-encoded phenylalanine. The earlier analysis of approximately 590 of the donors excluded any sequence lacking an unambiguous match to a single V gene segment. In an earlier analysis of 450 to 750 of the donors, a V segment was called functional when productive rearrangements were above 56.7%, and segregating when the standard deviation between donors exceeded 5%. A statistical classification framework was built to diagnose cytomegalovirus status from the catalog of TCR beta chain sequences. In a later analysis, V and J genes were assigned by comparing TCR nucleotide sequences against IMGT/GENE-DB human TR gene sequences. The TCRdist pipeline was used in a later analysis to assign CDR3 sequences and most-parsimonious VDJ recombination scenarios. In a later analysis, each TCR beta chain was defined by its CDR3 amino acid sequence together with its V-gene family, and reads lacking a unique V-gene family were excluded. A later analysis removed 500 to 600 highly shared, low-generation-probability nucleotide sequences to deal with suspected cross-contamination and a sequencing artifact. A later analysis calculated a clonal expansion index for each public chain from normalized within-repertoire ranks of inferred template counts. A later analysis computed generation probabilities with a VDJ recombination model fitted to out-of-frame rearrangements, and checked the results against IGoR. In a later analysis, TCR-TCR, TCR-HLA and TCR-CMV co-occurrence was scored with hypergeometric tests, and a repertoire-size bias correction was applied to TCR pairs. False discovery rates were estimated in a later analysis by permuting HLA or CMV assignments 20 times. In a later analysis, co-occurring TCRs were grouped using DBSCAN, and TCRdist sequence similarity was added for clustering within HLA-allele-positive subsets. Co-occurrence clustering excluded repertoires with fewer than 30,000 or more than 120,000 public chains, plus five with anomalous nucleotide sharing. TCRdb stores this immuneACCESS table with in-frame sequences only. Part of the clones is absent; in the studies checked, under half of the shortfall reflects unresolved V genes, and no reason is known for the rest. The D gene and trimming were derived from the DNA, and the V and J assignments and clone size from that table. Counted in this sample were about 110,000 clones; over 70% of them appeared once. Clones ranked in the top ten supply around 2.6% of the sample.

The sequence is built from TRBV6-5 and TRBJ1-4, with TRBD1 identical over 10 junction bases. Sequenced material: PBMCs. The TCR comes from a male donor in good health and CMV-seropositive. The CDR3 is CASRRTGGNEKLFF. The sequenced DNA is TGTGCCAGCAGGCGGACAGGGGGAAATGAAAAACTGTTTTTT.